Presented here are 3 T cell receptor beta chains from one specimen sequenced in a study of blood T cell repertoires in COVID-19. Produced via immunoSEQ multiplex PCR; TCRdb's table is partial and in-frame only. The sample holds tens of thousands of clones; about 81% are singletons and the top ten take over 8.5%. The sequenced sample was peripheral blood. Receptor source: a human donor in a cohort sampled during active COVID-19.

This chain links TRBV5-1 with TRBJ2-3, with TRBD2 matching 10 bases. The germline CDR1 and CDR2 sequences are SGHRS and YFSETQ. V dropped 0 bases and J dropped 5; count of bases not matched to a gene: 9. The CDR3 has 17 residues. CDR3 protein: CASSLAGTSARLDTQYF. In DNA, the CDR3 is TGCGCCAGCAGCTTGGCCGGGACTAGCGCCCGCTTAGATACGCAGTATTTT.

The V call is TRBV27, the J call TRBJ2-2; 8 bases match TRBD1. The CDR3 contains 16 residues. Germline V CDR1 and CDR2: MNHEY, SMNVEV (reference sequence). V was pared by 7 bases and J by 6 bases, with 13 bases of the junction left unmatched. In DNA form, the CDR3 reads TGTGCCAGCACCAGAACAGGGGGGATTAATTCCGGGGAGCTGTTTTTT. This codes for CASTRTGGINSGELFF.

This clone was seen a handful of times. CDR3 in amino acids: CASSRGDPRGNTGELFF. DNA of the CDR3: TGTGCCAGCAGCAGGGGTGACCCTAGGGGGAACACCGGGGAGCTGTTTTTT. The chain links TRBV7-6 to TRBJ2-2; possible D gene TRBD1, 5 bases. From germline, CDR1 is SGHVS and CDR2 FNYEAQ. The CDR3 extends over 17 amino acids. Deletions cut 5 bases from V and 1 base from J, with 17 bases between.